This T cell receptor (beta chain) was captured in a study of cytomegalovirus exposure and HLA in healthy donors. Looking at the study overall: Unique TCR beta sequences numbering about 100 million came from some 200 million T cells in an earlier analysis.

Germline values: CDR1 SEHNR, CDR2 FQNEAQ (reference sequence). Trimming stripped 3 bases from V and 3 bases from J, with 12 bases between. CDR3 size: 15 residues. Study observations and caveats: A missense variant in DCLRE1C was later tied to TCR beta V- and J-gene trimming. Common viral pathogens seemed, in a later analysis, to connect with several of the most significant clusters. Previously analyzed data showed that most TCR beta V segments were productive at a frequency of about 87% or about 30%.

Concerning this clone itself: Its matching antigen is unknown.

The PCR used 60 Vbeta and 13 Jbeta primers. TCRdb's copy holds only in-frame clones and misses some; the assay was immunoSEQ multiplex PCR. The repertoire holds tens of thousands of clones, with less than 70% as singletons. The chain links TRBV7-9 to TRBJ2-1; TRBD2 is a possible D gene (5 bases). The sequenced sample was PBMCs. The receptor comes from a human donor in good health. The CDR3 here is CASSFEGVGYNEQFF. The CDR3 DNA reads TGTGCCAGCAGCTTTGAGGGTGTAGGCTACAATGAGCAGTTCTTC.